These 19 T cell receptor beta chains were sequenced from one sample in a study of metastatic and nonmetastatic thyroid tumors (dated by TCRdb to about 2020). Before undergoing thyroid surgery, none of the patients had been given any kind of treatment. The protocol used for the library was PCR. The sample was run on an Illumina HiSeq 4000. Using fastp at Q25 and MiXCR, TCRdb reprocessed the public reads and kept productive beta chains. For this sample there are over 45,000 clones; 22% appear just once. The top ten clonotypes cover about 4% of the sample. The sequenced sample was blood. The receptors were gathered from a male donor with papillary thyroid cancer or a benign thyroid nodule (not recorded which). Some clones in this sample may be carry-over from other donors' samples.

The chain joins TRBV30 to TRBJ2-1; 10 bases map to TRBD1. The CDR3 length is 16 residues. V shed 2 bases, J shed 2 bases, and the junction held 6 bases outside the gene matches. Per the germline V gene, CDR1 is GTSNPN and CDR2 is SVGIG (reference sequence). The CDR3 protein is CAWSQRDRGAYNEQFF. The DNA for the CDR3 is TGTGCCTGGAGTCAACGGGACAGGGGCGCCTACAATGAGCAGTTCTTC.

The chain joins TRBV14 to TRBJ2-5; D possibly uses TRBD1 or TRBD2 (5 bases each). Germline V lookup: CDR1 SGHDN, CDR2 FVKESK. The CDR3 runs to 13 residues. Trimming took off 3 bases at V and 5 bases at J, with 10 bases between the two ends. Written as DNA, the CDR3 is TGTGCCAGCAGCCAGGGGGTCTGCGAGACCCAGTACTTC. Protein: CASSQGVCETQYF.

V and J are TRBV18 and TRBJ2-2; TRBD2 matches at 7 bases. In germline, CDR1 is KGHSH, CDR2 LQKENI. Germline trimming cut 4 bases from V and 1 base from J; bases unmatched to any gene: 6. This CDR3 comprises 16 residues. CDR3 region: CASSRLPGGNTGELFF. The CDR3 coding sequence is TGTGCCAGCTCACGGCTACCGGGAGGGAACACCGGGGAGCTGTTTTTT.

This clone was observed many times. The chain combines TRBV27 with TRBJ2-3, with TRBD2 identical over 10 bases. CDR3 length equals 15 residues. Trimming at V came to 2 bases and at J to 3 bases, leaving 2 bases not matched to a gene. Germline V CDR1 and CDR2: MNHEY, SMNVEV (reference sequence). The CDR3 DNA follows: TGTGCCAGCAGTTTAGTGGGACTAGCGACAGATACGCAGTATTTT. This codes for CASSLVGLATDTQYF.

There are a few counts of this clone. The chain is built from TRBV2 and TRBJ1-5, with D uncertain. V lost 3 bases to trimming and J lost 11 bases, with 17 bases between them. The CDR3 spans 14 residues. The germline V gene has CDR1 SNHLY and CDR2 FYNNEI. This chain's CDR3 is CASSEFRSVGTQHF. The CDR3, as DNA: TGTGCCAGCAGTGAGTTTCGCAGCGTGGGAACCCAGCATTTT.

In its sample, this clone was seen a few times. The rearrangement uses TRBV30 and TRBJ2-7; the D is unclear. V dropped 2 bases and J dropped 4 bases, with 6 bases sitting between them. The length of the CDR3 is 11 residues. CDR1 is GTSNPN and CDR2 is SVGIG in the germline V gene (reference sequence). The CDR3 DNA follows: TGTGCCTGGAGTTCGTCATACGAGCAGTACTTC. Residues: CAWSSSYEQYF.

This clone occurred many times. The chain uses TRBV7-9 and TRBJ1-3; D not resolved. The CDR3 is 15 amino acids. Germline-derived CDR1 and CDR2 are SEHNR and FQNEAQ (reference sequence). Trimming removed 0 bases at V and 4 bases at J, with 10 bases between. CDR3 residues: CASSLASGVGNTIYF. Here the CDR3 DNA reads TGTGCCAGCAGCTTAGCAAGCGGGGTCGGAAACACCATATATTTT.

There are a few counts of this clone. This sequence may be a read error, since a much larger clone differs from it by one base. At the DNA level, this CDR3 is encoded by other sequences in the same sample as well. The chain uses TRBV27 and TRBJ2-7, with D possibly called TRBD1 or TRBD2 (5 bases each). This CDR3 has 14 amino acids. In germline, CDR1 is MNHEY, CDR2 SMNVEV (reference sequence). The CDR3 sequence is CASSPQGRHYEQYF. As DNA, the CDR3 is TGCGCCAGCAGTCCTCAGGGACGGCACTACGAGCAGTACTTC.

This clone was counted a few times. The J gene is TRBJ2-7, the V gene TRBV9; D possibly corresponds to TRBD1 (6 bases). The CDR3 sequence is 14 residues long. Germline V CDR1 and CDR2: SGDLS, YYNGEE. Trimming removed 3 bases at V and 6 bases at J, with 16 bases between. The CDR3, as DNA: TGTGCCAGCAGCGACACGACAGGTTGGGGCGAGCAGTACTTC. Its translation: CASSDTTGWGEQYF.

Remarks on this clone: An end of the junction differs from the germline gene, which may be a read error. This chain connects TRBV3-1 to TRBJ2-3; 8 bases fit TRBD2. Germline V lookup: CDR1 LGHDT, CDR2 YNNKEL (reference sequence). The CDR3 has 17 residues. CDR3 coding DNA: TGTGCCAGCAGCGAACGTAAGACTAGCGCCTTCACAAATACGCAGTATTTT. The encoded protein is CASSERKTSAFTNTQYF.

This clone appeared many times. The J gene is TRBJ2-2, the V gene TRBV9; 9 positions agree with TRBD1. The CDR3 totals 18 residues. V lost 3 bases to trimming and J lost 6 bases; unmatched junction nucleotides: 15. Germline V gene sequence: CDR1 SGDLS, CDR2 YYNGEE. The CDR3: CASSAPRDRVSSPGELFF. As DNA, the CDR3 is TGTGCCAGCAGCGCTCCCCGGGACAGGGTATCGAGTCCCGGGGAGCTGTTTTTT. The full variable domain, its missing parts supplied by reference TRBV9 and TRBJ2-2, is DSGVTQTPKHLITATGQRVTLRCSPRSGDLSVYWYQQSLDQGLQFLIQYYNGEERAKGNILERFSAQQFPDLHSELNLSSLELGDSALYFCASSAPRDRVSSPGELFFGEGSRLTVL.

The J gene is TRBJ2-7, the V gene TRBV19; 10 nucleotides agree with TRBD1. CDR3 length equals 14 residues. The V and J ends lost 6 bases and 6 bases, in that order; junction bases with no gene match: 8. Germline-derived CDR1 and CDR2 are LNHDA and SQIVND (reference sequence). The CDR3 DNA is TGTGCCAGTAGCTCCGGGACAGGGGTTACCGAGCAGTACTTC. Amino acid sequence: CASSSGTGVTEQYF.

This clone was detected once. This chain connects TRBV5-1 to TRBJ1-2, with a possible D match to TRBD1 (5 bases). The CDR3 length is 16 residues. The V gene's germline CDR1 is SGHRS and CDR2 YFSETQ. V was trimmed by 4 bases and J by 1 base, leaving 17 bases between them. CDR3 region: CASSPFYTGGNYGYTF. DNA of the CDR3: TGCGCCAGCAGCCCCTTTTATACCGGGGGTAACTATGGCTACACCTTC. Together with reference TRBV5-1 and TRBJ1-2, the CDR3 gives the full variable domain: KAGVTQTPRYLIKTRGQQVTLSCSPISGHRSVSWYQQTPGQGLQFLFEYFSETQRNKGNFPGRFSGRQFSNSRSEMNVSTLELGDSALYLCASSPFYTGGNYGYTFGSGTRLTVV.

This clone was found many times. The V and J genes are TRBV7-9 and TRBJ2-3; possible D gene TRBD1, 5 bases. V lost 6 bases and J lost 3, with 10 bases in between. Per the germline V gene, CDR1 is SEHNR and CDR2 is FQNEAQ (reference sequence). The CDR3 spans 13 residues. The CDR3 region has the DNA TGTGCCAGCAGTGGCCAGGGTACAGATACGCAGTATTTT. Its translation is CASSGQGTDTQYF.

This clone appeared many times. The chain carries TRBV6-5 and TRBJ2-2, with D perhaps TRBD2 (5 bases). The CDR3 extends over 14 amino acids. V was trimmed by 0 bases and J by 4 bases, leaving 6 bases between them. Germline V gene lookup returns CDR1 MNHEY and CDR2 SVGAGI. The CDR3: CASSYSGGTGELFF. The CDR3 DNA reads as TGTGCCAGCAGTTACTCTGGAGGCACCGGGGAGCTGTTTTTT.

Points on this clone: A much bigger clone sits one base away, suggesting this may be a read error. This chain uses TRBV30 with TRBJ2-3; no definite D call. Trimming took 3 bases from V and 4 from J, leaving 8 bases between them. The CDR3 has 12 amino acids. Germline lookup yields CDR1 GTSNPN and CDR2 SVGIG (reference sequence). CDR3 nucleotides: TGTGCCTGGAGCAAGGGTTCAGATACGCAGTATTTT. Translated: CAWSKGSDTQYF.

The CDR3 region is CASSRPMGVLVNTEAFF. For the CDR3, the DNA is TGTGCCAGCAGCCGCCCCATGGGTGTACTCGTTAACACTGAAGCTTTCTTT. The V and J genes are TRBV4-2 and TRBJ1-1, with D unclear. Germline V lookup: CDR1 LGHNA, CDR2 YNFKEQ. The CDR3 spans 17 residues. V lost 4 bases, J lost 2 bases, and 20 bases lay in between.

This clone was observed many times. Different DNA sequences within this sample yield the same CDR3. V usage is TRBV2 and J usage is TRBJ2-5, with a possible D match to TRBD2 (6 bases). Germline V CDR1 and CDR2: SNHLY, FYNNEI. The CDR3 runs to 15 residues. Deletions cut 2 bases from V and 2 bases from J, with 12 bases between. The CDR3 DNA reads TGTGCCAGCAGTGAAACCGGGACTCCGCAAGAGACCCAGTACTTC. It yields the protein CASSETGTPQETQYF.

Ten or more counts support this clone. The CDR3 DNA sequence: TGTGCCAGCAGCTTCCCACAGGGGGATATCACCTTC. Translating it yields CASSFPQGDITF. The V gene is TRBV5-5, the J gene TRBJ1-2; 8 bases match TRBD1. Germline V lookup: CDR1 SGHKS, CDR2 YYEKEE (reference sequence). Germline trimming cut 2 bases from V and 13 bases from J; bases unmatched to any gene: 7. The CDR3 extends over 12 amino acids.